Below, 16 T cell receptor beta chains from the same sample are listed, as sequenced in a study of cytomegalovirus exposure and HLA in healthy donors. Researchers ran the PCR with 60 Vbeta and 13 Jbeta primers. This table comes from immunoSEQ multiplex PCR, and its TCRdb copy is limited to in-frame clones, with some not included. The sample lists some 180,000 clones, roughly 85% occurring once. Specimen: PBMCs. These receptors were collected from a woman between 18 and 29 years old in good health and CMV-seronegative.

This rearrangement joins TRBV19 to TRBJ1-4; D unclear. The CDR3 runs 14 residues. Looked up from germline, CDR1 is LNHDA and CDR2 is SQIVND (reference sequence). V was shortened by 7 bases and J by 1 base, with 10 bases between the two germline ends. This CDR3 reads CASMSGRTNEKLFF. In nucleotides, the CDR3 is TGTGCCAGTATGTCGGGGAGAACTAATGAAAAACTGTTTTTT.

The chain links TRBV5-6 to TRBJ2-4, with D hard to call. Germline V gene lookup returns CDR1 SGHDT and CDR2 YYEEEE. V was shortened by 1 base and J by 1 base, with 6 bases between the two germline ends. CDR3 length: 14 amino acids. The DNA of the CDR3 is TGTGCCAGCAGCTTGTTTGGCGCCAAAAACATTCAGTACTTC. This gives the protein CASSLFGAKNIQYF.

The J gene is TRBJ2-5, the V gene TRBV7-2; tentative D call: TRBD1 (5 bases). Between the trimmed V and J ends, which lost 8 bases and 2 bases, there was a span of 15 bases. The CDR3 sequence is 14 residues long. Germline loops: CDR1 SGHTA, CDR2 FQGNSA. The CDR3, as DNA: TGTGCCAGCGGACACGGACGGCAGCAAGAGACCCAGTACTTC. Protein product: CASGHGRQQETQYF.

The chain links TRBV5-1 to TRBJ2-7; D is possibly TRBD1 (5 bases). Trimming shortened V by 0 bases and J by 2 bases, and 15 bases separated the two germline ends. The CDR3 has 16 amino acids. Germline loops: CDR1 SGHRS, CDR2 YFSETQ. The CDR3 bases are TGCGCCAGCAGCTTGGTCCAGGGCGGTGGCACCTACGAGCAGTACTTC. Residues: CASSLVQGGGTYEQYF. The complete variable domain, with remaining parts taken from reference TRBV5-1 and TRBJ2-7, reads KAGVTQTPRYLIKTRGQQVTLSCSPISGHRSVSWYQQTPGQGLQFLFEYFSETQRNKGNFPGRFSGRQFSNSRSEMNVSTLELGDSALYLCASSLVQGGGTYEQYFGPGTRLTVT.

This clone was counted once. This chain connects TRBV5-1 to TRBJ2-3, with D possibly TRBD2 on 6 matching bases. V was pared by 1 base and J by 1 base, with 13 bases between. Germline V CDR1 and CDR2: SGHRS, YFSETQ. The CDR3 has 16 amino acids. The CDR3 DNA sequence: TGCGCCAGCAGCTTGAGGGGCAGGGAGGGCACAGATACGCAGTATTTT. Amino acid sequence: CASSLRGREGTDTQYF.

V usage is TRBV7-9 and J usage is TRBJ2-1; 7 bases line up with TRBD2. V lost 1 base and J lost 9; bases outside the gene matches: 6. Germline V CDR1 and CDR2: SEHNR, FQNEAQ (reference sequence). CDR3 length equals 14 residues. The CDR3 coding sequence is TGTGCCAGCAGCTTAGAGGGAGGGATGACTGAGCAGTTCTTC. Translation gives CASSLEGGMTEQFF.

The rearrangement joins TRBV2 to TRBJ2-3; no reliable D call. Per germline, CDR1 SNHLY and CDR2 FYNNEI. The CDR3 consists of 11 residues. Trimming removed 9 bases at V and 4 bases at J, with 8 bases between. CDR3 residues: CASAIPDTQYF. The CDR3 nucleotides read TGTGCCAGTGCGATCCCAGATACGCAGTATTTT.

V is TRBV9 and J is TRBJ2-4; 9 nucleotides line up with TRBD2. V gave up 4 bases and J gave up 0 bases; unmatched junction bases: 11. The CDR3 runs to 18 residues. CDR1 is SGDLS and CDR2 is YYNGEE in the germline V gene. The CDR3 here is CASSPELAGHIAKNIQYF. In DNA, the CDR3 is TGTGCCAGCAGCCCGGAACTAGCGGGTCATATAGCCAAAAACATTCAGTACTTC. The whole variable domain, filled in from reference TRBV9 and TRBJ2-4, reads DSGVTQTPKHLITATGQRVTLRCSPRSGDLSVYWYQQSLDQGLQFLIQYYNGEERAKGNILERFSAQQFPDLHSELNLSSLELGDSALYFCASSPELAGHIAKNIQYFGAGTRLSVL.

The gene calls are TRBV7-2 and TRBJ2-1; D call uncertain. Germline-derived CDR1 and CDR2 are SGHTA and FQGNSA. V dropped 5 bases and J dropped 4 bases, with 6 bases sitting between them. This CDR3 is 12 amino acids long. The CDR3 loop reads CASSQDYNEQFF. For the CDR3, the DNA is TGTGCCAGCAGCCAGGATTACAATGAGCAGTTCTTC. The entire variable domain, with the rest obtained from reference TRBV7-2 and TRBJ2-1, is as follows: GAGVSQSPSNKVTEKGKDVELRCDPISGHTALYWYRQSLGQGLEFLIYFQGNSAPDKSGLPSDRFSAERTGGSVSTLTIQRTQQEDSAVYLCASSQDYNEQFFGPGTRLTVL.

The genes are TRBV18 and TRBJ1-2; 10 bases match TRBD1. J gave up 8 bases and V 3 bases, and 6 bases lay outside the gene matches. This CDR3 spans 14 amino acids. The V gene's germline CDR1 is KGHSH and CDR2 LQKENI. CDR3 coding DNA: TGTGCCAGCTCACCGGGGGGACAGGGGCACGGCTACACCTTC. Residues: CASSPGGQGHGYTF.

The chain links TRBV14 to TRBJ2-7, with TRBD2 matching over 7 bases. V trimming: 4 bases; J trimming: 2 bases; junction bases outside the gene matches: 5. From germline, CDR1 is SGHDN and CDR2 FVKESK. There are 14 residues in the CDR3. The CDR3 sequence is CASSPWSGTYEQYF. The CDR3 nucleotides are TGTGCCAGCAGCCCCTGGAGCGGGACCTACGAGCAGTACTTC.

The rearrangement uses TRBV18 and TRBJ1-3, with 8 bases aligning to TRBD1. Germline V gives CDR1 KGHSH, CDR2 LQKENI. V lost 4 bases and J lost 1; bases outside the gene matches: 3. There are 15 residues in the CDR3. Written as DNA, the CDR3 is TGTGCCAGCTCACAGCAGGGGGCTTCTGGAAACACCATATATTTT. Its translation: CASSQQGASGNTIYF.

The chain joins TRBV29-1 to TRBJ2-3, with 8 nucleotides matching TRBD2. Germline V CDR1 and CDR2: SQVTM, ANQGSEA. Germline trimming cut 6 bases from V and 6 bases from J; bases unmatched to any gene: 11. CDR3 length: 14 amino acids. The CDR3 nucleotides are TGCAGCGTGTCCGCGGGAGGAGGGTCGGATACGCAGTATTTT. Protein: CSVSAGGGSDTQYF.

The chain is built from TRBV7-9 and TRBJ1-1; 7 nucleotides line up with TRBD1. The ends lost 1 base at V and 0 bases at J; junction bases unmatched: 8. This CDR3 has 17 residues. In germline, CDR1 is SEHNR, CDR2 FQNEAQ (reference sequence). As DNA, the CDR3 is TGTGCCAGCAGCTTAGTGCCGACAGGGCCCTTGAACACTGAAGCTTTCTTT. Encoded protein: CASSLVPTGPLNTEAFF.

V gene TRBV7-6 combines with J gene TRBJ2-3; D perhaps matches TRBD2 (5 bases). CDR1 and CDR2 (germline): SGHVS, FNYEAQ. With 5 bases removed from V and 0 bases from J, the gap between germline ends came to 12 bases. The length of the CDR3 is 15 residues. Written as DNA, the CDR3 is TGTGCCAGCAGCCGGACTGGTTCTAGCACAGATACGCAGTATTTT. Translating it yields CASSRTGSSTDTQYF. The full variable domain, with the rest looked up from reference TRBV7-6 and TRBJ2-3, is GAGVSQSPRYKVTKRGQDVALRCDPISGHVSLYWYRQALGQGPEFLTYFNYEAQQDKSGLPNDRFSAERPEGSISTLTIQRTEQRDSAMYRCASSRTGSSTDTQYFGPGTRLTVL.

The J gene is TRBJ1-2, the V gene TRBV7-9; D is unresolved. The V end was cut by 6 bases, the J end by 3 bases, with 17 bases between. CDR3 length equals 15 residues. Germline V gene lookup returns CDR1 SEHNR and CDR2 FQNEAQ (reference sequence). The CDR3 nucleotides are TGTGCCAGCAGTTCAGGTCGAGCAGATTACTATGGCTACACCTTC. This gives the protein CASSSGRADYYGYTF.